The 21 T cell receptor beta chains listed next were all sequenced from one sample in a study of T cell repertoires in cytomegalovirus infection. No antigens are known for them. TCRdb independently ran MiXCR on the reads; one entry per CDR3 protein. The profile covers fewer than 1,000,000 distinct CDR3 sequences, with around 32% appearing a single time and over 11% taken by the ten largest. The sequenced sample was cultured CD8+ T cells from PBMCs, obtained from culture after CMV antigen stimulation. The receptors originated from a human donor in good health (CMV status not recorded). Some clones in this sample may be carry-over from other donors' samples.

This chain connects TRBV6-2 or TRBV6-3 to TRBJ2-1; 9 bases are a match to TRBD2. The trim removed 5 bases at V and 1 base at J, leaving 6 bases unmatched. The CDR3 loop spans 16 amino acids. The germline V gene encodes CDR1 MNHEY and CDR2 SVGEGT. CDR3 nucleotide sequence: TGTGCCAGCAGTATGGAGACTAGCGGTTCCTACAATGAGCAGTTCTTC. Translated: CASSMETSGSYNEQFF.

The rearrangement uses TRBV5-6 and TRBJ2-7; D unclear. The V end lost 1 base, the J end lost 3 bases, and 8 bases lay between the germline ends. Per the germline V gene, CDR1 is SGHDT and CDR2 is YYEEEE. CDR3 length: 13 amino acids. This chain's CDR3 is CASSLRQFYEQYV. In nucleotides, the CDR3 is TGTGCCAGCAGCTTGAGACAATTCTACGAGCAGTACGTC.

Regarding this clonotype: A junction boundary mismatches the germline segment, possibly from a read error. V is TRBV19 and J is TRBJ1-1, with 11 bases that match TRBD1. Germline assignment: CDR1 LNHDA and CDR2 SQIVND (reference sequence). This CDR3 spans 16 amino acids. CDR3 DNA sequence: TGTGTCAGTAGTATAGAAAGGACAGGGGGCTTCGCTGAAGCTTTCTTT. Translation: CVSSIERTGGFAEAFF.

This clonotype was counted between two and nine times. The chain is built from TRBV7-9 and TRBJ2-7; D is tentatively TRBD1 or TRBD2 (6 bases each). CDR3 length equals 14 residues. The ends were cut back, 8 bases at V and 4 bases at J, with 18 bases in the middle. Germline V gene lookup returns CDR1 SEHNR and CDR2 FQNEAQ (reference sequence). The CDR3 here is CASVGRGRMYEQYF. The CDR3 nucleotides are TGTGCCAGCGTCGGTCGGGGGCGAATGTACGAGCAGTACTTC.

This clonotype was found a few times. The chain employs TRBV4-2 and TRBJ1-4, with unresolved D. Per germline, CDR1 LGHNA and CDR2 YNFKEQ. Trimming shortened V by 2 bases and J by 5 bases, and 12 bases separated the two germline ends. This CDR3 contains 15 residues. DNA of the CDR3: TGTGCCAGCAGCCAAATATCTGAGGTGAATGAAAAACTGTTTTTT. This codes for CASSQISEVNEKLFF.

This clonotype was seen only a few times. This chain links TRBV19 with TRBJ1-2; 7 nucleotides align to TRBD1. The CDR3 has 14 amino acids. Germline CDR1 LNHDA, CDR2 SQIVND (reference sequence). The junction had 5 bases not matched to a gene; V was cut back by 3 bases and J by 4 bases. Here the CDR3 reads CASSIPGTAYGYTF. In nucleotides, the CDR3 is TGTGCCAGTAGTATTCCGGGGACAGCCTATGGCTACACCTTC.

This clonotype was recorded many times. V is TRBV7-2 and J is TRBJ1-1, with no clear D. Looked up from germline, CDR1 is SGHTA and CDR2 is FQGNSA. The CDR3 has 14 residues. V was clipped by 5 bases and J by 0 bases, with 10 bases between them. CDR3 in DNA: TGTGCCAGCAGCGCGAACCACATGAACACTGAAGCTTTCTTT. It is translated as CASSANHMNTEAFF.

The chain is built from TRBV6-1 and TRBJ2-7, with a possible D match to TRBD2 (6 bases). The CDR3 is 14 residues long. CDR1 is MNHNS, CDR2 SASEGT, per germline. V was trimmed by 8 bases and J by 4 bases, leaving 18 bases between them. CDR3 in DNA: TGTGCCAGCTCCCAAGACGGGGGATCTTACGAGCAGTACTTC. Translation: CASSQDGGSYEQYF.

The chain's CDR3 is CASSSNRGWDTEAFF. DNA for the CDR3: TGTGCCAGCAGTTCAAACAGGGGTTGGGACACTGAAGCTTTCTTT. The chain carries TRBV6-1 and TRBJ1-1; 7 nucleotides match TRBD1. CDR3 length: 15 amino acids. Germline CDR1 and CDR2: MNHNS and SASEGT. J was trimmed by 3 bases and V by 5 bases; bases with no gene match: 9.

The chain joins TRBV11-2 to TRBJ2-2; D remains ambiguous. Germline lookup yields CDR1 SGHAT and CDR2 FQNNGV. The V end was cut by 2 bases, the J end by 6 bases, with 10 bases between. The CDR3 has 14 residues. CDR3 residues: CASSLTLDPGELFF. The CDR3 bases are TGTGCCAGCAGCTTAACCCTCGACCCCGGGGAGCTGTTTTTT.

A few counts support this clonotype. V is TRBV7-6 and J is TRBJ1-1; tentatively, D is TRBD1 (6 bases). V shed 5 bases and J shed 0 bases, with 19 bases lying between them. This CDR3 is 17 amino acids long. Germline loops: CDR1 SGHVS, CDR2 FNYEAQ. The CDR3, as DNA: TGTGCCAGCAGCAATAGGGGGGGAGACCTGGTGAACACTGAAGCTTTCTTT. Protein sequence: CASSNRGGDLVNTEAFF.

The CDR3 is CSARAGGGELFF. The CDR3 DNA sequence: TGCAGCGCCAGAGCAGGGGGCGGGGAGCTGTTTTTT. This chain connects TRBV29-1 to TRBJ2-2; the match to TRBD1 covers 7 bases. The CDR3 is 12 amino acids. Germline-derived CDR1 and CDR2 are SQVTM and ANQGSEA. Trimming cost V 7 bases and J 7 bases; bases outside gene matches: 6.

V gene TRBV10-3 combines with J gene TRBJ2-5; D gene ambiguous. The germline V gene encodes CDR1 ENHRY and CDR2 SYGVKD. CDR3 length equals 15 residues. V lost 0 bases to trimming and J lost 1 base, with 9 bases between them. The CDR3 DNA reads as TGTGCCATCAGTGAGTCGACTCATAGCCAAGAGACCCAGTACTTC. As protein: CAISESTHSQETQYF.

This chain links TRBV6-1 with TRBJ2-7, with D unclear. The CDR3 is made up of 15 amino acids. Trimming cost V 1 base and J 2 bases, with 12 bases left between them. CDR1 is MNHNS and CDR2 is SASEGT in the germline V gene. Here the CDR3 reads CASSEVRHGPYEQYV. The CDR3 DNA sequence: TGTGCCAGCAGTGAAGTGCGACATGGACCCTACGAGCAGTACGTC.

This chain uses TRBV9 with TRBJ1-4; D possibly corresponds to TRBD1 (6 bases). Trimming stripped 3 bases from V and 8 bases from J, with 14 bases between. The CDR3 contains 14 residues. The germline CDR1 and CDR2 sequences are SGDLS and YYNGEE. CDR3 sequence reads: CASSGTAMGEKLFF. The CDR3 DNA follows: TGTGCCAGCAGCGGGACAGCAATGGGCGAAAAACTGTTTTTT.

This clonotype was counted only a few times. This sequence joins TRBV27 and TRBJ1-1; 8 bases line up with TRBD1. Germline V CDR1 and CDR2: MNHEY, SMNVEV (reference sequence). There are 15 residues in the CDR3. V lost 5 bases to trimming and J lost 3 bases; unmatched junction nucleotides: 8. The CDR3 nucleotides are TGTGCCAGCAGTCTAGGGCGGACAGGGTACACTGAAGCTTTCTTT. Translation gives CASSLGRTGYTEAFF.

This clonotype was seen a few times. This rearrangement joins TRBV4-2 to TRBJ1-2, with TRBD1 matching over 7 bases. The CDR3 extends over 15 amino acids. Germline CDR1 LGHNA, CDR2 YNFKEQ. V lost 0 bases and J lost 1; bases outside the gene matches: 2. CDR3 residues: CASSQDQGGNYGYTF. The CDR3 bases are TGTGCCAGCAGCCAAGATCAGGGGGGTAACTATGGCTACACCTTC.

The rearrangement joins TRBV7-3 to TRBJ2-3; 8 nucleotides agree with TRBD2. The CDR3 spans 16 residues. Trimming cost V 2 bases and J 2 bases; bases outside gene matches: 6. Germline CDR1 SGHTA, CDR2 FQGTGA. In nucleotides, the CDR3 is TGTGCCAGCAGCTTAGTCGAGCGGGGGATCACAGATACGCAGTATTTT. Translation: CASSLVERGITDTQYF.

The sample holds a few counts of this clonotype. The chain is built from TRBV7-6 and TRBJ1-1; the D gene is possibly TRBD1 (6 bases). This CDR3 spans 14 amino acids. Germline CDR1 SGHVS, CDR2 FNYEAQ. The germline V and J ends were trimmed by 0 bases and 6 bases, with 11 bases remaining between them. CDR3 residues: CASSLAGGRPEAFF. The CDR3 nucleotides are TGTGCCAGCAGCTTAGCCGGGGGGCGTCCTGAAGCTTTCTTT.

This clonotype has more than one count but fewer than ten. The rearrangement uses TRBV19 and TRBJ1-1; 8 nucleotides align to TRBD1. This CDR3 is built from 14 residues. The V and J ends lost 6 bases and 3 bases, in that order; junction bases with no gene match: 6. Germline V lookup: CDR1 LNHDA, CDR2 SQIVND (reference sequence). The CDR3 DNA is TGTGCCAGTAGGCAGACAGGGGCGTACACTGAAGCTTTCTTT. Its translation is CASRQTGAYTEAFF.

The rearrangement links TRBV5-6 to TRBJ1-6, with no clear D. Trimming shortened V by 1 base and J by 10 bases, and 12 bases separated the two germline ends. CDR3 length equals 14 residues. The germline V gene has CDR1 SGHDT and CDR2 YYEEEE. CDR3 residues: CASSLRRQYSPLHF. CDR3 nucleotides: TGTGCCAGCAGCTTGAGGCGGCAGTACTCACCCCTCCACTTT.